This TCR beta chain was identified in a study of response to subunit inactivated influenza vaccine. Broader study findings: Authors proposed each seasonal influenza vaccination draws in few new T cells.

One entry per CDR3 protein results from TCRdb running MiXCR on the RT-PCR reads. The data hold about 500,000 distinct CDR3 sequences, with 16% observed a single time. Germline CDR1 SEHNR, CDR2 FQNEAQ (reference sequence). V was trimmed by 2 bases and J by 0 bases, leaving 9 bases between them. The length of the CDR3 is 15 residues. In regard to this clonotype: Antigen specificity is unknown.

This sample comprised CD4+ T cells sorted from PBMCs, obtained around 2 years after vaccination. The chain is built from TRBV7-9 and TRBJ2-3; unclear D gene. This TCR derives from a man between 50 and 75 years old who received an inactivated influenza vaccine. The CDR3: CASSLTSSSTDTQYF. For the CDR3, the DNA is TGTGCCAGCAGCTTAACGTCTTCTAGCACAGATACGCAGTATTTT.